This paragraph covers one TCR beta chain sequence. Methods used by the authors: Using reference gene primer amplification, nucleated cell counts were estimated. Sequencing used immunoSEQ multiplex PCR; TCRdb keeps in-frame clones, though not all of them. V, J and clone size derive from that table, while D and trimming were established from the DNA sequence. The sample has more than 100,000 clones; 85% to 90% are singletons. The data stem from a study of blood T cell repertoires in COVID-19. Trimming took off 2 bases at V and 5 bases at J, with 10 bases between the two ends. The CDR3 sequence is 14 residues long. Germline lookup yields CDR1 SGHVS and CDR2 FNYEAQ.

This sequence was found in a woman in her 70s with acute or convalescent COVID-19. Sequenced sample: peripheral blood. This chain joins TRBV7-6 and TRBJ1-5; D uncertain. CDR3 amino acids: CASSLPAEDQPQHF. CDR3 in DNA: TGTGCCAGCAGCTTACCGGCGGAAGATCAGCCCCAGCATTTT.